Sequencing of this TCR beta chain was carried out in a study of shared clonotypes between healthy human individuals. Background on the study: CD4 naive cells filled three plates per donor, CD4 memory three, CD8 naive two and CD8 memory one.

Assay: immunoSEQ multiplex PCR; the TCRdb copy retains only in-frame clones and omits some. Altogether 2 million to 2.5 million clones are present, 93% being singletons, with the ten largest covering 0.35% to 0.45%. Study-level findings and limits: The low donor count limited represented genetic and exposure-history diversity.

Regarding this clone: Antigen specificity is unknown.

The germline V gene has CDR1 SGHRS and CDR2 YFSETQ. This CDR3 comprises 14 residues. The trim removed 4 bases at V and 3 bases at J, leaving 4 bases unmatched. Sequenced material: naive CD4+ T cells from PBMCs. Noted subset: CD45RA+ positively selected. This TCR derives from a young man in good health. Some clones in this sample may be carry-over from other donors' samples. The V call is TRBV5-1, the J call TRBJ2-7, with 10 bases that match TRBD1. CDR3 coding DNA: TGCGCCAGCAGCGTTGGGGACAGGGGCTACGAGCAGTACTTC. It is translated as CASSVGDRGYEQYF.